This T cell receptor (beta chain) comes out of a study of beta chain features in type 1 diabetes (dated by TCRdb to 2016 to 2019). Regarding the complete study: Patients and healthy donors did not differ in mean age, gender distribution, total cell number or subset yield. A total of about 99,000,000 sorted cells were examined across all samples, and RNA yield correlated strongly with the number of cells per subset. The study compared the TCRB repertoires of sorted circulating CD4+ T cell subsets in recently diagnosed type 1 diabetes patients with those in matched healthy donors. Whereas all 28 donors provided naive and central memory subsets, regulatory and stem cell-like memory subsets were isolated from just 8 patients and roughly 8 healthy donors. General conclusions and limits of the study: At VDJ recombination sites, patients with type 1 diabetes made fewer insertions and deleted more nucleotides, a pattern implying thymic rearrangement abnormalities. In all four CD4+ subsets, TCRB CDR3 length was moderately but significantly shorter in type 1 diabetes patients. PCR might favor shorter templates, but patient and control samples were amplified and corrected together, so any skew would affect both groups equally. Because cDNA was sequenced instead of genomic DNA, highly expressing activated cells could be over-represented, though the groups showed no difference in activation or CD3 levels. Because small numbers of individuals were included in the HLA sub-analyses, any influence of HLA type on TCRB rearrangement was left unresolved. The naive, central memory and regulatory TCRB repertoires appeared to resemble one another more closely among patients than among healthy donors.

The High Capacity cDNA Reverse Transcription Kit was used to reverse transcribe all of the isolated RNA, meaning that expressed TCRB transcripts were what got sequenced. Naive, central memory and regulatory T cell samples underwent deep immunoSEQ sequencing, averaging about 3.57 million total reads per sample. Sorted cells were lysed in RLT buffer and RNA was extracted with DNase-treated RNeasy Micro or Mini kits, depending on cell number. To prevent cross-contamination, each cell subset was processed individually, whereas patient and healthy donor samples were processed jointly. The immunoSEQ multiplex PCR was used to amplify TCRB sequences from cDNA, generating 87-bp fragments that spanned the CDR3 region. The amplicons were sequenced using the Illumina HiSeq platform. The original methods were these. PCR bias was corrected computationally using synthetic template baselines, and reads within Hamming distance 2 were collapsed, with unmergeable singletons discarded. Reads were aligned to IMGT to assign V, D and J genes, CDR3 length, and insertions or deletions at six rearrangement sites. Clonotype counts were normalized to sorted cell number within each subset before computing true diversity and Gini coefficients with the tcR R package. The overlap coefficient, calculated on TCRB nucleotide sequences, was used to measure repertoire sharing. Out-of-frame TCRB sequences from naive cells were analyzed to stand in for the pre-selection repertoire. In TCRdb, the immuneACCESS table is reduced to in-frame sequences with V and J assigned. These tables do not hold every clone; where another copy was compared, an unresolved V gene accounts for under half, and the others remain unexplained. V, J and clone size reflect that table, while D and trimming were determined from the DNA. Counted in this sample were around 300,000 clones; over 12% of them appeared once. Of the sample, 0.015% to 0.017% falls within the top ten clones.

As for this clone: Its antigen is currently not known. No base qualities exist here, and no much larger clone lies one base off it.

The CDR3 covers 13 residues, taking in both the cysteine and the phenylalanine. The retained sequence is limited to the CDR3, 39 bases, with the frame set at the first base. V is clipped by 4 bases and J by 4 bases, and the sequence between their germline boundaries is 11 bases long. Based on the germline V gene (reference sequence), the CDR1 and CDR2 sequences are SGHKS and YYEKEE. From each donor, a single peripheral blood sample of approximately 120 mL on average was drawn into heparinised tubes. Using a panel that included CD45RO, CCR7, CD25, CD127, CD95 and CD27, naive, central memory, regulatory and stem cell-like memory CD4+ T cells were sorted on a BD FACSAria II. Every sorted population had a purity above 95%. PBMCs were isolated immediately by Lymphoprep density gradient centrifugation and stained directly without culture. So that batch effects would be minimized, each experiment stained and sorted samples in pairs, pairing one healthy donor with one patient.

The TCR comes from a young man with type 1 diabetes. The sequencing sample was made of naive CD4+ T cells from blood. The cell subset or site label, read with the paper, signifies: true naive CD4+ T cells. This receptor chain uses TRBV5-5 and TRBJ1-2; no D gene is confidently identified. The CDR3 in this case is CASSLTSTYGYTF. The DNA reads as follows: TGTGCCAGCAGCCTTACTTCTACCTATGGCTACACCTTC.